The clone carrying this T cell receptor (beta chain) has a count of ten or more. Using immunoSEQ multiplex PCR, the repertoire was profiled, and TCRdb retains in-frame clones only, with some absent. Seen here are some 360,000 clones, over 85% observed once, and the top ten hold less than 5%. This entry comes from a study of blood T cell repertoires in COVID-19. The CDR3 has 16 amino acids. V gave up 0 bases and J gave up 2 bases, with 11 bases separating them. Germline V gene sequence: CDR1 MNHNY, CDR2 SVGAGI (reference sequence). This receptor was taken from a woman in her fifties or sixties with COVID-19, enrolled during active disease. This chain links TRBV6-6 with TRBJ1-5; tentatively, D is TRBD1 (5 bases). Sequenced material: peripheral blood. This CDR3 reads CASSYSNRGGNQPQHF. The CDR3 nucleotides are TGTGCCAGCAGTTACTCGAATAGGGGCGGCAATCAGCCCCAGCATTTT.